This entry features one TCR beta chain sequence. Relative to the germline gene, one junction end is altered; a read error may explain this. These data come from a study of tumor-infiltrating lymphocytes in primary liver carcinoma. There are 15 residues in the CDR3. Germline V gene lookup returns CDR1 SGHRS and CDR2 YFSETQ. Unsorted bulk tissue, about 19-31 mg of it, served as the source for co-extraction of RNA and DNA. From around 530 ng of total RNA, TCR beta-specific cDNA was reverse-transcribed using a constant-region primer. Investigators got TCR beta libraries out of three nested multiplex PCR rounds, done with slightly modified ARM-PCR. Researchers ran the first two PCR rounds for 9 to 10 cycles each with TRBV1-TRBV30 forward primers and a C-beta reverse primer. TCRdb used MiXCR to reprocess the multiplex PCR reads, holding one entry per CDR3 protein. The repertoire has 95,000 to 100,000 distinct CDR3 sequences, around two thirds of them found once; the top ten carry approximately 12%.

Sequenced input: liver tumor tissue from sampling region 2. This sample's subset: tumor region T2, inferior pole. The V call is TRBV5-1, the J call TRBJ2-1; tentatively, D is TRBD2 (6 bases). This clonotype was obtained from a woman aged 60 to 75 with primary liver carcinoma and hepatitis B virus infection. The CDR3 protein is CASSIDSGVYNEQFF. DNA of the CDR3: TGCGCCAGCAGCATTGATAGCGGTGTTTACAATGAGCAGTTCTTT.